The 22 T cell receptor beta chains below come from one sample, sequenced in a study of blood T cell repertoires in COVID-19. The table came from immunoSEQ multiplex PCR; TCRdb's copy has only in-frame clones and leaves some out. The table includes 250,000 or so clones, about nine tenths detected once. Sequenced sample: peripheral blood. These TCRs come from a woman between 40 and 55 years old who had recovered from COVID-19.

CDR3 in amino acids: CAWSVRYGANEQFF. In nucleotides, the CDR3 is TGTGCCTGGAGTGTACGGTATGGTGCGAATGAGCAGTTCTTC. The chain recombines TRBV30 with TRBJ2-1; D unresolved. This CDR3 region has 14 residues. Germline CDR1 GTSNPN, CDR2 SVGIG (reference sequence). Trimming shortened V by 0 bases and J by 7 bases, and 13 bases separated the two germline ends. Filled out from reference TRBV30 and TRBJ2-1, the complete variable domain reads SQTIHQWPATLVQPVGSPLSLECTVEGTSNPNLYWYRQAAGRGLQLLFYSVGIGQISSEVPQNLSASRPQDRQFILSSKKLLLSDSGFYLCAWSVRYGANEQFFGPGTRLTVL.

The chain has TRBV5-4 and TRBJ2-1; 10 bases line up with TRBD2. This CDR3 is 15 amino acids long. Germline V gene lookup returns CDR1 SGHNT and CDR2 YYREEE (reference sequence). V was pared by 4 bases and J by 4 bases, with 5 bases of the junction left unmatched. CDR3 sequence: CASSPSGGPYNEQFF. CDR3 nucleotides: TGTGCCAGCAGCCCTAGCGGGGGCCCTTACAATGAGCAGTTCTTC.

Details on this clone: Other DNA sequences in the same sample also yield this CDR3. The genes are TRBV2 and TRBJ1-5; 7 positions match TRBD1. Looked up from germline, CDR1 is SNHLY and CDR2 is FYNNEI. The length of the CDR3 is 14 residues. Unmatched junction bases numbered 4, after V lost 6 bases and J lost 2 bases. The CDR3 sequence is CASSADRGNQPQHF. The DNA of the CDR3 is TGTGCCAGCAGCGCCGACAGGGGCAATCAGCCCCAGCATTTT.

V is TRBV7-9 and J is TRBJ2-3; 9 bases fit TRBD2. Per germline, CDR1 SEHNR and CDR2 FQNEAQ (reference sequence). The CDR3 contains 15 residues. V lost 1 base and J lost 7; bases outside the gene matches: 6. The CDR3 region is CASSLGSSGANTQYF. The CDR3 DNA follows: TGTGCCAGCAGCTTAGGGTCTAGCGGGGCCAATACGCAGTATTTT. The entire variable domain, with the rest obtained from reference TRBV7-9 and TRBJ2-3, is as follows: DTGVSQNPRHKITKRGQNVTFRCDPISEHNRLYWYRQTLGQGPEFLTYFQNEAQLEKSRLLSDRFSAERPKGSFSTLEIQRTEQGDSAMYLCASSLGSSGANTQYFGPGTRLTVL.

This chain links TRBV28 with TRBJ2-2; 7 bases are a match to TRBD1. Germline V gene sequence: CDR1 MDHEN, CDR2 SYDVKM. The CDR3 length is 19 residues. Trimming cost V 5 bases and J 2 bases; bases outside gene matches: 17. The CDR3 DNA sequence: TGTGCCAGCAGTACGGCGACAGGGCTAACGTGGCTTAACACCGGGGAGCTGTTTTTT. Translated, it gives CASSTATGLTWLNTGELFF.

The chain joins TRBV6-5 to TRBJ2-7, with 7 nucleotides matching TRBD1. The CDR3 spans 15 residues. Germline trimming cut 6 bases from V and 0 bases from J; bases unmatched to any gene: 8. Germline CDR1 MNHEY, CDR2 SVGAGI. The CDR3 sequence is CASRTSGGSSYEQYF. CDR3 DNA sequence: TGTGCCAGCAGGACTTCAGGGGGTAGCTCCTACGAGCAGTACTTC.

The chain uses TRBV5-1 and TRBJ2-7; 7 nucleotides match TRBD1. The V gene's germline CDR1 is SGHRS and CDR2 YFSETQ. The CDR3 covers 15 residues. V was pared by 4 bases and J by 6 bases, with 13 bases of the junction left unmatched. The CDR3 protein is CASSLLGQLYGEQYF. The CDR3 coding sequence is TGCGCCAGCAGCCTACTGGGACAGTTATACGGCGAGCAGTACTTC.

The chain has TRBV2 and TRBJ2-3; 9 bases are shared with TRBD2. CDR1 is SNHLY, CDR2 FYNNEI, per germline. V was clipped by 7 bases and J by 4 bases; unmatched bases: 9. This CDR3 spans 15 amino acids. The CDR3 bases are TGTGCCAGCAATCCTGGACTAGCGTCACCAGATACGCAGTATTTT. Its protein product is CASNPGLASPDTQYF.

This clone was detected once. This sequence joins TRBV19 and TRBJ2-5; 12 bases match TRBD1. V lost 8 bases to trimming and J lost 5 bases; unmatched junction nucleotides: 9. This CDR3 spans 15 amino acids. The germline gives CDR1 LNHDA, CDR2 SQIVND (reference sequence). The CDR3 reads CASSMGTGGTETQYF. The CDR3 DNA is TGTGCCAGTTCAATGGGGACAGGGGGCACGGAGACCCAGTACTTC.

This chain joins TRBV10-3 and TRBJ2-1; 9 positions match TRBD2. This CDR3 contains 16 residues. The germline CDR1 and CDR2 sequences are ENHRY and SYGVKD. After removal of 3 bases from V and 1 base from J, the junction contained 4 bases not matched to a gene. CDR3 bases: TGTGCCATCAGTGACGGGCTAGCGGGATCCTACAATGAGCAGTTCTTC. Its translation is CAISDGLAGSYNEQFF.

This chain links TRBV6-5 with TRBJ2-7; TRBD1 matches 10 bases. Trimming cost V 5 bases and J 4 bases; bases outside gene matches: 8. The CDR3 consists of 15 residues. Germline V gives CDR1 MNHEY, CDR2 SVGAGI. The CDR3 spells CASSRRQGAGYEQYF. As DNA, the CDR3 is TGTGCCAGCAGTAGGCGACAGGGGGCGGGTTACGAGCAGTACTTC.

The rearrangement joins TRBV6-5 to TRBJ2-3; 11 nucleotides line up with TRBD2. The junction had 7 bases not matched to a gene; V was cut back by 6 bases and J by 5 bases. Germline lookup yields CDR1 MNHEY and CDR2 SVGAGI. This CDR3 spans 15 amino acids. The CDR3 sequence is CASSGVAGGQDTQYF. The CDR3 region has the DNA TGTGCCAGCAGCGGAGTAGCGGGGGGGCAAGATACGCAGTATTTT.

The gene calls are TRBV6-5 and TRBJ2-3; TRBD1 aligns across 7 bases. This CDR3 contains 13 residues. Germline CDR1 and CDR2: MNHEY and SVGAGI. V gave up 6 bases and J gave up 5 bases; unmatched junction bases: 5. CDR3 protein: CASSRQGGDTQYF. The CDR3 DNA reads as TGTGCCAGCAGCAGACAGGGCGGAGATACGCAGTATTTT.

The chain recombines TRBV7-9 with TRBJ2-7; 9 nucleotides line up with TRBD2. The germline CDR1 and CDR2 sequences are SEHNR and FQNEAQ (reference sequence). The trim removed 5 bases at V and 0 bases at J, leaving 14 bases unmatched. CDR3 length equals 18 residues. The CDR3: CASSPWTGASGDSYEQYF. The CDR3 nucleotides read TGTGCCAGCAGCCCCTGGACGGGGGCTAGCGGGGACTCCTACGAGCAGTACTTC.

This clone was seen a single time. V and J are TRBV6-5 and TRBJ1-5, with D unclear. The V end lost 8 bases, the J end lost 3 bases, and 14 bases lay between the germline ends. The CDR3 extends over 14 amino acids. CDR1 MNHEY and CDR2 SVGAGI come from the germline V gene. The CDR3 DNA follows: TGTGCCAGCCGGTGGGGAGGGCCCAATCAGCCCCAGCATTTT. Encoded protein: CASRWGGPNQPQHF.

V gene TRBV6-2 or TRBV6-3 combines with J gene TRBJ1-2; a possible D gene is TRBD1 (5 bases). The CDR3 is 14 amino acids. The germline V gene has CDR1 MNHEY and CDR2 SVGEGT. Trimming left V 7 bases short and J 2 bases short, with 14 bases between. The chain's CDR3 is CASTPGRGNYGYTF. In DNA, the CDR3 is TGTGCCAGCACCCCGGGAAGGGGAAACTATGGCTACACCTTC.

V and J are TRBV9 and TRBJ2-3, with 10 bases matching TRBD2. CDR3 length: 16 amino acids. Germline V gene sequence: CDR1 SGDLS, CDR2 YYNGEE. V trimming: 1 base; J trimming: 5 bases; junction bases outside the gene matches: 7. The DNA of the CDR3 is TGTGCCAGCAGCGTAAGGAGCGGGGGGGCCGAAGATACGCAGTATTTT. This gives the protein CASSVRSGGAEDTQYF.

The CDR3 bases are TGTGCCAGCAGTTACGCCAGGGCCAGGAACAATCAGCCCCAGCATTTT. It is translated as CASSYARARNNQPQHF. This chain joins TRBV6-2 or TRBV6-3 and TRBJ1-5; D is perhaps TRBD1 (5 bases). This CDR3 region has 16 residues. Trimming took 2 bases from V and 3 from J, leaving 14 bases between them. Germline loops: CDR1 MNHEY, CDR2 SVGEGT.

The CDR3: CASSPPDRTGNTIYF. In DNA form, the CDR3 reads TGTGCCAGCTCACCACCCGACAGGACGGGGAACACCATATATTTT. The rearrangement links TRBV18 to TRBJ1-3, with a weak D call TRBD1 (6 bases). The V end was cut by 0 bases, the J end by 7 bases, with 13 bases between. CDR1 is KGHSH, CDR2 LQKENI, per germline. CDR3 length equals 15 residues.

This clone has just one count. The chain uses TRBV10-2 and TRBJ2-5, with TRBD2 matching 14 bases. Trimming took 4 bases from V and 0 from J; bases not matched to a gene: 7. CDR1 and CDR2 (germline): WSHSY, SAAADI. This CDR3 comprises 18 residues. This CDR3 is CASSGTSGGNQYQETQYF. As DNA, the CDR3 is TGCGCCAGCAGTGGGACTAGCGGGGGGAATCAGTACCAAGAGACCCAGTACTTC.

This clone was picked up one time. The gene calls are TRBV6-5 and TRBJ2-3; 12 bases agree with TRBD2. Germline CDR1 reads MNHEY; CDR2 reads SVGAGI. Trimming took 7 bases from V and 1 from J; bases not matched to a gene: 3. The CDR3 has 15 amino acids. This chain's CDR3 is CASKRLAGGTDTQYF. The CDR3, as DNA: TGTGCCAGCAAACGACTAGCGGGGGGCACAGATACGCAGTATTTT.

The chain couples TRBV5-1 to TRBJ2-3; 13 bases agree with TRBD2. V lost 4 bases to trimming and J lost 1 base; unmatched junction nucleotides: 6. Per the germline V gene, CDR1 is SGHRS and CDR2 is YFSETQ. The CDR3 is made up of 17 amino acids. CDR3 sequence: CASSPGTSGAGTDTQYF. The CDR3, as DNA: TGCGCCAGCAGCCCCGGGACTAGCGGGGCCGGCACAGATACGCAGTATTTT.